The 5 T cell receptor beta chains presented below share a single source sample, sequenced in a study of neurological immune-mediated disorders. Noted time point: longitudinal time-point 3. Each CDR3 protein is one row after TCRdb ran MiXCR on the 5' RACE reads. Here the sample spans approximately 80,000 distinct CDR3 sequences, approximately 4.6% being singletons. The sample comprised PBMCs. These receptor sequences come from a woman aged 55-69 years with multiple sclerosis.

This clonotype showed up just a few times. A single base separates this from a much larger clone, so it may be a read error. For the CDR3, the DNA is TGTGCCACCAGCATAGGTGGCTCCTACAATGAGCAGTTCTTC. This encodes CATSIGGSYNEQFF. The rearrangement joins TRBV15 to TRBJ2-1; D is unresolved. Per the germline V gene, CDR1 is LNHNV and CDR2 is YYDKDF (reference sequence). The CDR3 sequence is 14 residues long. Trimming cost V 4 bases and J 0 bases, with 7 bases left between them.

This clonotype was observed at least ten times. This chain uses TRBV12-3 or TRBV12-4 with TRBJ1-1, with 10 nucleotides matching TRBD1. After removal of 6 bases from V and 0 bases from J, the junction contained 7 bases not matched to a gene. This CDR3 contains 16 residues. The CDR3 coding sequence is TGTGCCAGCAGCCGGAGACAGGGGGCGATGAACACTGAAGCTTTCTTT. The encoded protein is CASSRRQGAMNTEAFF.

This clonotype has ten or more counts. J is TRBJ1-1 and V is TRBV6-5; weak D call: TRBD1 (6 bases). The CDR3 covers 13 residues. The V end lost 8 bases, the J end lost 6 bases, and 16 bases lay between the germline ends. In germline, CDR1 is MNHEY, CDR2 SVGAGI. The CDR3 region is CASASWGAPEAFF. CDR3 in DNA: TGTGCCAGCGCTTCATGGGGGGCCCCTGAAGCTTTCTTT.

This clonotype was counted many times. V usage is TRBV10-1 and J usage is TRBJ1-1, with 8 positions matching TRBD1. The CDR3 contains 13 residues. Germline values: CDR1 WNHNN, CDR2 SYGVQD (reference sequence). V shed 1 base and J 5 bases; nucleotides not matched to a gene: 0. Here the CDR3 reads CASSEYRGTEAFF. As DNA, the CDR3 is TGCGCCAGCAGTGAGTACAGGGGGACTGAAGCTTTCTTT.

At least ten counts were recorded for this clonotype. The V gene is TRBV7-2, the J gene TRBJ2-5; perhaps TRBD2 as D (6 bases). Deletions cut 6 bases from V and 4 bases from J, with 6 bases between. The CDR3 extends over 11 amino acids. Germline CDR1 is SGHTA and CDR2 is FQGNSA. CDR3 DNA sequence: TGTGCCAGCAGGCGGGGAGAGACCCAGTACTTC. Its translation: CASRRGETQYF.